The next 16 T cell receptor beta chains were all read from a single sample in a study of T-cell reconstitution after alpha-beta-depleted transplantation in children. Construction of the TCRbeta library involved unique molecular identifiers. TCRdb recomputed calls from the PCR reads with MiXCR, one row per CDR3 protein. The sample yields some 460,000 distinct CDR3 sequences, 15% to 20% seen once. The sample here was PBMCs, mostly from graft donor cells, taken 360 days after TCRalphabeta/CD19-depleted stem cell transplant. These receptors all come from a boy younger than two who had a stem cell transplant for Wiskott-Aldrich syndrome, so the T cells may come from the graft donor.

The rearrangement links TRBV6-5 to TRBJ1-1; 9 bases are a match to TRBD1. This CDR3 is 14 amino acids long. Germline values: CDR1 MNHEY, CDR2 SVGAGI. The J segment lost 5 bases and the V segment lost 4 bases, leaving 5 bases of the junction unmatched. CDR3 sequence: CASSSDRGYTEAFF. The DNA for the CDR3 is TGTGCCAGCAGTTCCGACAGGGGGTATACTGAAGCTTTCTTT.

The chain is built from TRBV20-1 and TRBJ1-2; D is undetermined. V shed 0 bases and J shed 4 bases, with 9 bases lying between them. The CDR3 contains 13 residues. CDR1 is DFQATT and CDR2 is SNEGSKA in the germline V gene (reference sequence). As DNA, the CDR3 is TGCAGTGCTAGAGATAAAACAGTCTATGGCTACACCTTC. Protein: CSARDKTVYGYTF.

J is TRBJ2-1 and V is TRBV10-3, with a possible D match to TRBD2 (6 bases). The CDR3 is 14 residues long. Trimming removed 7 bases at V and 1 base at J, with 11 bases between. Germline CDR1 and CDR2: ENHRY and SYGVKD. The CDR3 DNA sequence: TGTGCCATCAATAAGGGACTTTCCTACAATGAGCAGTTCTTC. Translating it yields CAINKGLSYNEQFF.

This clonotype showed up many times. The rearrangement links TRBV4-3 to TRBJ2-3; possible D gene TRBD2, 5 bases. Germline loops: CDR1 LGHNA, CDR2 YSLEER. This CDR3 region has 16 residues. Trimming cost V 1 base and J 0 bases, with 11 bases left between them. CDR3 sequence: CASSQGGGGSTDTQYF. The CDR3 nucleotides read TGCGCCAGCAGCCAAGGGGGTGGCGGGAGCACAGATACGCAGTATTTT.

This clonotype was counted ten times or more. J is TRBJ1-1 and V is TRBV27; D is perhaps TRBD1 (5 bases). Trimming shortened V by 6 bases and J by 9 bases, and 17 bases separated the two germline ends. The CDR3 is 13 amino acids. Per germline, CDR1 MNHEY and CDR2 SMNVEV (reference sequence). The DNA for the CDR3 is TGTGCCAGCAGCCCCTCCAGGGTTGGCCAAGCTTTCTTT. The encoded protein is CASSPSRVGQAFF.

V usage is TRBV3-1 and J usage is TRBJ2-7; D not resolved. V shed 2 bases and J shed 3 bases, with 8 bases lying between them. The CDR3 is 13 residues long. Germline V lookup: CDR1 LGHDT, CDR2 YNNKEL (reference sequence). The CDR3 nucleotides read TGTGCCAGCAGCCAACGGCTTTACTACGAGCAGTACTTC. It translates to CASSQRLYYEQYF.

The chain links TRBV12-3 or TRBV12-4 to TRBJ2-2, with D uncertain. This CDR3 comprises 16 residues. Between the trimmed V and J ends, which lost 0 bases and 4 bases, there was a span of 12 bases. The CDR3 spells CASSLAPLHSTGELFF. The DNA of the CDR3 is TGTGCCAGCAGTTTAGCCCCCCTTCATAGCACCGGGGAGCTGTTTTTT.

In its sample, this clonotype was seen a few times. V and J are TRBV5-1 and TRBJ2-7; 14 bases are a match to TRBD2. The length of the CDR3 is 16 residues. Trimming took 4 bases from V and 2 from J; bases not matched to a gene: 5. Germline CDR1 reads SGHRS; CDR2 reads YFSETQ. The CDR3 reads CASSTGLAGGPYEQYF. Here the CDR3 DNA reads TGCGCCAGCAGCACCGGACTAGCGGGGGGCCCCTACGAGCAGTACTTC. The full variable domain, rest sourced from reference TRBV5-1 and TRBJ2-7, is KAGVTQTPRYLIKTRGQQVTLSCSPISGHRSVSWYQQTPGQGLQFLFEYFSETQRNKGNFPGRFSGRQFSNSRSEMNVSTLELGDSALYLCASSTGLAGGPYEQYFGPGTRLTVT.

The CDR3 sequence is CASSPPAGSLSRSYNEQFF. The CDR3 region has the DNA TGTGCCAGCAGTCCCCCCGCGGGCAGCCTAAGCCGGTCCTACAATGAGCAGTTCTTC. V and J are TRBV12-3 or TRBV12-4 and TRBJ2-1; weak D call: TRBD2 (5 bases). The CDR3 has 19 amino acids. V was cut by 5 bases and J by 1 base, with 24 bases left in between.

This chain uses TRBV18 with TRBJ2-2; D is perhaps TRBD1 (6 bases). Trimming shortened V by 3 bases and J by 4 bases, and 15 bases separated the two germline ends. Per the germline V gene, CDR1 is KGHSH and CDR2 is LQKENI. CDR3 length: 16 amino acids. The CDR3 region has the DNA TGTGCCAGCTCACCGGTACAGGGAAGAGGCACCGGGGAGCTGTTTTTT. It codes for CASSPVQGRGTGELFF.

In its sample, this clonotype was seen a few times. The chain recombines TRBV12-3 or TRBV12-4 with TRBJ2-7; 9 bases fit TRBD2. After removal of 5 bases from V and 2 bases from J, the junction contained 7 bases not matched to a gene. The CDR3 totals 15 residues. The CDR3 loop is CASSRVGTSPYEQYF. In nucleotides, the CDR3 is TGTGCCAGCAGTCGCGTTGGGACTAGCCCCTACGAGCAGTACTTC.

This clonotype came up a few times. The chain recombines TRBV7-9 with TRBJ1-6; no reliable D call. CDR3 length equals 16 residues. CDR1 and CDR2 from the germline V gene are SEHNR and FQNEAQ (reference sequence). Deletions cut 2 bases from V and 4 bases from J, with 12 bases between. CDR3: CASSLSGPAYNSPLHF. CDR3 DNA: TGTGCCAGCAGCTTATCCGGGCCGGCTTATAATTCACCCCTCCACTTT. Full variable domain (outside the CDR3, taken from reference TRBV7-9 and TRBJ1-6): DTGVSQNPRHKITKRGQNVTFRCDPISEHNRLYWYRQTLGQGPEFLTYFQNEAQLEKSRLLSDRFSAERPKGSFSTLEIQRTEQGDSAMYLCASSLSGPAYNSPLHFGNGTRLTVT.

This clonotype showed up just a few times. The CDR3 DNA reads TGTGCCAGCAGCCTCGGCGCCCCGGGACTAGCGGGAGTAGTAAAGACCCAGTACTTC. Residues: CASSLGAPGLAGVVKTQYF. The chain uses TRBV11-2 and TRBJ2-5; 14 bases line up with TRBD2. Germline assignment: CDR1 SGHAT and CDR2 FQNNGV. This CDR3 region has 19 residues. The ends lost 5 bases at V and 6 bases at J; junction bases unmatched: 17.

This sequence joins TRBV6-2 or TRBV6-3 and TRBJ1-2; 7 bases fit TRBD1. The germline CDR1 and CDR2 sequences are MNHEY and SVGEGT. This CDR3 region has 14 residues. V lost 2 bases to trimming and J lost 13 bases; unmatched junction nucleotides: 13. The CDR3 region is CASSYGPPGTVITF. The CDR3 bases are TGTGCCAGCAGTTACGGGCCCCCCGGGACAGTCATCACCTTC.

This clonotype was counted ten times or more. This rearrangement joins TRBV5-1 to TRBJ1-5; D uncertain. The CDR3 runs 14 residues. The V and J ends lost 1 base and 5 bases respectively, with 10 bases between them. Germline V lookup: CDR1 SGHRS, CDR2 YFSETQ. CDR3 nucleotide sequence: TGCGCCAGCAGCTTGTCGGGTAGGGATCAGCCCCAGCATTTT. Translating it yields CASSLSGRDQPQHF. Using reference TRBV5-1 and TRBJ1-5 for the parts outside the CDR3, the full variable domain is KAGVTQTPRYLIKTRGQQVTLSCSPISGHRSVSWYQQTPGQGLQFLFEYFSETQRNKGNFPGRFSGRQFSNSRSEMNVSTLELGDSALYLCASSLSGRDQPQHFGDGTRLSIL.

The CDR3 nucleotides read TGTGCCACCAGTGCTCGGACAGGTGCCTACGAGCAGTACTTC. Translating it yields CATSARTGAYEQYF. The V gene is TRBV24-1, the J gene TRBJ2-7, with 7 bases aligning to TRBD1. Germline CDR1 KGHDR, CDR2 SFDVKD. The CDR3 contains 14 residues. With V trimmed by 5 bases and J by 2 bases, 5 bases remained unmatched.